The 26 T cell receptor beta chains presented below share a single source sample, sequenced in a study of T-cell memory formation after mild COVID-19. TCRdb re-derived calls from the 5' RACE reads in MiXCR, one entry per CDR3 protein. The table records 190,000 or so distinct CDR3 sequences, about 10% of them present only once. Specimen: PBMCs or a T cell subset sorted from them (not recorded which). All receptors derive from a man aged 18-30 years who had mild COVID-19 (a few samples of this study predate the infection). Cell type and time point are not known.

This clonotype was picked up a small number of times. V gene TRBV20-1 combines with J gene TRBJ1-3; maybe TRBD1 (6 bases). Germline V gene data show CDR1 as DFQATT and CDR2 as SNEGSKA (reference sequence). The V end lost 6 bases, the J end lost 0 bases, and 12 bases lay between the germline ends. This CDR3 has 14 residues. The CDR3 sequence is CSALDRSSGNTIYF. CDR3 nucleotides: TGCAGTGCGTTGGACAGATCCTCTGGAAACACCATATATTTT.

The chain couples TRBV11-2 to TRBJ1-2; a weak D match, TRBD1 (6 bases). Germline-derived CDR1 and CDR2 are SGHAT and FQNNGV. The V and J ends lost 0 bases and 8 bases respectively, with 19 bases between them. The CDR3 has 16 residues. DNA of the CDR3: TGTGCCAGCAGCTTAGATGGGGTGTCCTCTCAGGGGGGCTACACCTTC. Protein: CASSLDGVSSQGGYTF.

A few counts support this clonotype. This rearrangement joins TRBV7-9 to TRBJ1-1, with TRBD1 identical over 7 bases. V shed 5 bases, J shed 3 bases, and the junction held 3 bases outside the gene matches. The CDR3 consists of 13 residues. The V gene's germline CDR1 is SEHNR and CDR2 FQNEAQ (reference sequence). CDR3 sequence reads: CASSETGYTEAFF. CDR3 sequence (DNA): TGTGCCAGCAGCGAGACAGGGTACACTGAAGCTTTCTTT.

This chain links TRBV12-5 with TRBJ1-5; a weak D match, TRBD1 (6 bases). The length of the CDR3 is 12 residues. Per germline, CDR1 LGHNT and CDR2 FRNRAP. Trimming stripped 3 bases from V and 11 bases from J, with 11 bases between. The CDR3 region is CASGFDRRAQHF. The CDR3 nucleotides are TGTGCTAGTGGTTTCGACAGGCGGGCCCAGCATTTT.

This clonotype was found many times. The rearrangement links TRBV7-9 to TRBJ2-1; D perhaps matches TRBD2 (5 bases). Trimming took off 1 base at V and 5 bases at J, with 12 bases between the two ends. CDR1 SEHNR and CDR2 FQNEAQ come from the germline V gene (reference sequence). This CDR3 is 15 amino acids long. The CDR3 bases are TGTGCCAGCAGCTTAGTACTGGGGAGTAACAATGAGCAGTTCTTC. This codes for CASSLVLGSNNEQFF.

At least ten counts were recorded for this clonotype. The rearrangement links TRBV7-9 to TRBJ2-5; D possibly uses TRBD1 or TRBD2 (5 bases each). CDR1 is SEHNR, CDR2 FQNEAQ, per germline (reference sequence). The CDR3 sequence is 12 residues long. V lost 5 bases to trimming and J lost 7 bases, with 11 bases between them. The CDR3 here is CASSRDGGTQYF. The CDR3 DNA follows: TGTGCCAGCAGCCGGGACGGAGGGACCCAGTACTTC.

This clonotype occurred many times. The chain employs TRBV12-3 or TRBV12-4 and TRBJ2-5; weak D call: TRBD1 (6 bases). Between the trimmed V and J ends, which lost 6 bases and 3 bases, there was a span of 23 bases. The CDR3 has 17 amino acids. The CDR3 DNA reads as TGTGCCAGCAGCCTAATGGGGGCCCGGGACGGCAAAGAGACCCAGTACTTC. It encodes CASSLMGARDGKETQYF.

This clonotype was seen at least ten times. The chain links TRBV7-9 to TRBJ1-6; tentative D call: TRBD1 (5 bases). Germline-derived CDR1 and CDR2 are SEHNR and FQNEAQ (reference sequence). CDR3 length: 15 residues. V dropped 3 bases and J dropped 7 bases, with 13 bases sitting between them. CDR3 in DNA: TGTGCCAGCAGCTTTGGAGGGGAGGGAAATTCACCCCTCCACTTT. Its protein is CASSFGGEGNSPLHF.

In its sample, this clonotype was seen a few times. V is TRBV5-1 and J is TRBJ2-7, with 8 bases that match TRBD1. V lost 3 bases to trimming and J lost 2 bases; unmatched junction nucleotides: 7. This CDR3 comprises 15 residues. The germline CDR1 and CDR2 sequences are SGHRS and YFSETQ. CDR3 DNA: TGCGCCAGCAGCTATTGGACAGGGACCCCCTACGAGCAGTACTTC. It codes for CASSYWTGTPYEQYF.

This clonotype was observed at least ten times. V and J are TRBV5-1 and TRBJ2-5, with D unclear. V lost 0 bases to trimming and J lost 5 bases, with 8 bases between them. Per the germline V gene, CDR1 is SGHRS and CDR2 is YFSETQ. The CDR3 covers 13 residues. CDR3 in DNA: TGCGCCAGCAGCTTGGAGGGCAGCGAGACCCAGTACTTC. Translated: CASSLEGSETQYF.

In its sample, this clonotype was seen a few times. The V and J genes are TRBV24-1 and TRBJ1-2; TRBD1 agrees at 9 bases. Per germline, CDR1 KGHDR and CDR2 SFDVKD. V was clipped by 9 bases and J by 4 bases; unmatched bases: 8. The CDR3 totals 14 residues. CDR3 DNA sequence: TGTGCCACCTGGGACGGGACAGGGCCCTATGGCTACACCTTC. It yields the protein CATWDGTGPYGYTF.

J is TRBJ1-2 and V is TRBV6-4, with unresolved D. The CDR3 extends over 13 amino acids. Germline CDR1 and CDR2: MRHNA and SNTAGT. Trimming cost V 0 bases and J 9 bases, with 11 bases left between them. Here the CDR3 reads CASSDSTRGSYTF. The CDR3 DNA reads as TGTGCCAGCAGTGACTCGACTCGGGGAAGCTACACCTTC.

The chain carries TRBV6-5 and TRBJ1-2; D is unresolved. The CDR3 extends over 14 amino acids. Germline V gives CDR1 MNHEY, CDR2 SVGAGI. Trimming removed 2 bases at V and 8 bases at J, with 15 bases between. DNA of the CDR3: TGTGCCAGCAGTTACGGCGGTCAGGAACGCGGCTACACCTTC. The encoded protein is CASSYGGQERGYTF.

The chain is built from TRBV29-1 and TRBJ2-3, with 7 bases identical to TRBD2. Losses at the gene ends were 8 bases for V and 2 bases for J; bases not matched to a gene: 7. Germline loops: CDR1 SQVTM, CDR2 ANQGSEA. The CDR3 is 13 residues long. CDR3: CSPRLAATDTQYF. As DNA, the CDR3 is TGCAGCCCCCGGCTAGCGGCCACAGATACGCAGTATTTT.

The sample holds a few counts of this clonotype. V and J are TRBV7-9 and TRBJ1-2; a possible D gene is TRBD1 (6 bases). This CDR3 comprises 15 residues. CDR1 is SEHNR, CDR2 FQNEAQ, per germline (reference sequence). Deletions cut 5 bases from V and 5 bases from J, with 18 bases between. The CDR3 loop is CASSPGQPTHYGYTF. The CDR3 bases are TGTGCCAGCAGCCCTGGACAGCCAACCCATTATGGCTACACCTTC.

A few counts support this clonotype. The chain combines TRBV12-3 or TRBV12-4 with TRBJ2-1; D possibly corresponds to TRBD2 (7 bases). V lost 3 bases and J 4 bases, leaving 13 bases between the germline ends. The CDR3 runs to 15 residues. The CDR3 DNA follows: TGTGCCAGCAGTTTGTCTGGGAGGGGGTACAATGAGCAGTTCTTC. Amino acids: CASSLSGRGYNEQFF.

In the case of this clonotype: This may arise from a read error, as a much more abundant clone is one base away. V usage is TRBV7-9 and J usage is TRBJ1-2; 10 nucleotides match TRBD1. V shed 3 bases, J shed 3 bases, and the junction held 4 bases outside the gene matches. Germline-derived CDR1 and CDR2 are SEHNR and FQNEAQ (reference sequence). CDR3 length: 15 residues. The CDR3, as DNA: TGTGCCAGCAGCTTCTGGGACAGGGGTGACTATGGCTACACCTTC. This encodes CASSFWDRGDYGYTF.

This clonotype has a count of ten or more. The chain links TRBV7-7 to TRBJ2-5, with 8 bases aligning to TRBD1. The trim removed 4 bases at V and 5 bases at J, leaving 9 bases unmatched. CDR1 is SSHAT, CDR2 FNYEAQ, per germline (reference sequence). The CDR3 spans 15 residues. Here the CDR3 DNA reads TGTGCCAGCAGCTCCACCCAGGGGGCGTGGGAGACCCAGTACTTC. Encoded protein: CASSSTQGAWETQYF. Combining the CDR3 with reference TRBV7-7 and TRBJ2-5 gives the whole variable domain GAGVSQSPRYKVTKRGQDVTLRCDPISSHATLYWYQQALGQGPEFLTYFNYEAQPDKSGLPSDRFSAERPEGSISTLTIQRTEQRDSAMYRCASSSTQGAWETQYFGPGTRLLVL.

There are many counts of this clonotype. The chain carries TRBV4-3 and TRBJ2-2, with 13 bases aligning to TRBD2. This CDR3 has 19 amino acids. The V gene end was trimmed by 3 bases and the J gene end by 4 bases; junction bases not matched to a gene: 11. From germline, CDR1 is LGHNA and CDR2 YSLEER. The CDR3 DNA reads as TGCGCCAGCAGCCACATCACGGGACTAGCGGGGATTATCACCGGGGAGCTGTTTTTT. Residues: CASSHITGLAGIITGELFF.

The sample holds a few counts of this clonotype. This chain joins TRBV20-1 and TRBJ1-6; 10 bases match TRBD1. The CDR3 extends over 15 amino acids. Trimming took 5 bases from V and 7 from J; bases not matched to a gene: 8. CDR1 is DFQATT, CDR2 SNEGSKA, per germline (reference sequence). Here the CDR3 reads CSASDRGIGNSPLHF. DNA of the CDR3: TGCAGTGCTTCGGACAGGGGGATAGGAAATTCACCCCTCCACTTT.

This clonotype was recorded a few times. The CDR3 DNA is TGTGCCAGCAGAGACAGGGGTTCACCCCTCCACTTT. Its translation: CASRDRGSPLHF. V gene TRBV6-5 combines with J gene TRBJ1-6; the match to TRBD1 covers 8 bases. CDR1 and CDR2 (germline): MNHEY, SVGAGI. Losses at the gene ends were 6 bases for V and 9 bases for J; bases not matched to a gene: 1. CDR3 length equals 12 residues.

A few counts support this clonotype. V gene TRBV5-1 combines with J gene TRBJ1-2; 7 nucleotides align to TRBD1. The CDR3 length is 13 residues. The V gene's germline CDR1 is SGHRS and CDR2 YFSETQ. V was pared by 4 bases and J by 13 bases, with 13 bases of the junction left unmatched. As DNA, the CDR3 is TGCGCCAGCAGCCCGACGGGACAGCATCCCATCACCTTC. It translates to CASSPTGQHPITF.

This sequence joins TRBV6-6 and TRBJ1-4; D remains unclear. This CDR3 contains 13 residues. V was trimmed by 7 bases and J by 3 bases, leaving 9 bases between them. The germline V gene has CDR1 MNHNY and CDR2 SVGAGI (reference sequence). The chain's CDR3 is CASKSRANEKLFF. As DNA, the CDR3 is TGTGCCAGCAAGTCCCGGGCTAATGAAAAACTGTTTTTT.

V gene TRBV5-1 combines with J gene TRBJ2-2; no definite D call. Germline values: CDR1 SGHRS, CDR2 YFSETQ. The CDR3 consists of 12 residues. Trimming pared 4 bases from V and 6 bases from J, leaving 7 bases between. This chain's CDR3 is CASSMRPGELFF. CDR3 nucleotide sequence: TGCGCCAGCAGCATGCGTCCCGGGGAGCTGTTTTTT.

The chain carries TRBV5-1 and TRBJ1-2; D unclear. The germline V gene encodes CDR1 SGHRS and CDR2 YFSETQ. Trimming took 4 bases from V and 6 from J, leaving 16 bases between them. The CDR3 is 14 amino acids. DNA of the CDR3: TGCGCCAGCAGCGTGACACTTTCCGGGGATGGCTACACCTTC. Its translation is CASSVTLSGDGYTF.

The chain carries TRBV6-2 or TRBV6-3 and TRBJ2-7; no reliable D call. Germline CDR1 is MNHEY and CDR2 is SVGEGT. The CDR3 runs to 16 residues. V dropped 2 bases and J dropped 0 bases, with 14 bases sitting between them. As DNA, the CDR3 is TGTGCCAGCAGTTACGATGGGCAGGAGAGCTCCTACGAGCAGTACGTC. This codes for CASSYDGQESSYEQYV.